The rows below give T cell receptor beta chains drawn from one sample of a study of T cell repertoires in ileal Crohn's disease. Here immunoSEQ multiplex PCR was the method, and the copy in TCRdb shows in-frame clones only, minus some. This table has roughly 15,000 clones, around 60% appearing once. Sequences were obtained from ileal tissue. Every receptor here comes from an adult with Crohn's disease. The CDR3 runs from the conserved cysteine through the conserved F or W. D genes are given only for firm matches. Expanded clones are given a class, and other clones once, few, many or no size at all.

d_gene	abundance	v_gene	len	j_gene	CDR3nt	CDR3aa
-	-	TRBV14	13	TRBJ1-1	TGTGCCAGCAGCCAAATACAGGGCACTGAAGCTTTCTTT	CASSQIQGTEAFF
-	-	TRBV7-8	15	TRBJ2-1	TGTGCCAGCAGCTCAGGGTTTAATTGGGGTCGTGAGCAGTTCTTC	CASSSGFNWGREQFF
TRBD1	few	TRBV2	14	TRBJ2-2	TGTGCCAGCAGAGAGACACAGGGGGCCGGGGAGCTGTTTTTT	CASRETQGAGELFF
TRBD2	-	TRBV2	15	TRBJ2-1	TGTGCCAGCAGTGAACAAGGACTAGCGGGAAATGAGCAGTTCTTC	CASSEQGLAGNEQFF
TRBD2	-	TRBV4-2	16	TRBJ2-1	TGTGCCAGCAGCCAAGCACTAGCGGGGGGCTACAATGAGCAGTTCTTC	CASSQALAGGYNEQFF
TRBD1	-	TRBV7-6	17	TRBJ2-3	TGTGCCAGCAGCTTCAGACAGGGAGCTACCCGCACAGATACGCAGTATTTT	CASSFRQGATRTDTQYF
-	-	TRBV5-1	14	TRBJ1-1	TGCGCCAGCAGCCCACAGGGTACAAGCACTGAAGCTTTCTTT	CASSPQGTSTEAFF
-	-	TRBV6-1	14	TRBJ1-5	TGTGCCAGCGAGGAGGGGGGGAGCAATCAGCCCCAGCATTTT	CASEEGGSNQPQHF
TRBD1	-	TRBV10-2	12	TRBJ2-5	TGCGCCAGCCGGGACAGGGCTGAGACCCAGTACTTC	CASRDRAETQYF
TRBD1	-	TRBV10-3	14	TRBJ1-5	TGTGCCATCAGTAAGGGACAGAGCAATCAGCCCCAGCATTTT	CAISKGQSNQPQHF
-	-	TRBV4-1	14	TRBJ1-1	TGCGCCAGCAGCCTCTTGGGGGGGAACACTGAAGCTTTCTTT	CASSLLGGNTEAFF
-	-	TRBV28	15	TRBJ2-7	TGTGCCAGCAGTTCGGGACTGCGAGGGGACCCCGAGCAGTACTTC	CASSSGLRGDPEQYF
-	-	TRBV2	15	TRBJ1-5	TGTGCCAGCAGCGCACAGGAGCATAGCAATCAGCCCCAGCATTTT	CASSAQEHSNQPQHF
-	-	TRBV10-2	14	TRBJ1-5	TGCGCCAGCAGTGACAGTCATAGCAATCAGCCCCAGCATTTT	CASSDSHSNQPQHF
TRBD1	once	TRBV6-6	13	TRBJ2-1	TGTGCCAGCAGGGACAGGGTTATCAATGAGCAGTTCTTC	CASRDRVINEQFF
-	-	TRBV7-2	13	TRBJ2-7	TGTGCCAGCAGCTTTCAGGGGAACGGCGAGCAGTACTTC	CASSFQGNGEQYF
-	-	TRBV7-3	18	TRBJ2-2	TGTGCCAGCAGCTTAATGAGCTTTGCGGGAACAAACACCGGGGAGCTGTTTTTT	CASSLMSFAGTNTGELFF
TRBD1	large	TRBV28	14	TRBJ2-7	TGTGCCAGCAGTGGGACAGGGGGGTCCTACGAGCAGTACTTC	CASSGTGGSYEQYF
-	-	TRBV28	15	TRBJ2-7	TGTGCCAGCAGCGTAATAAGGACTGCCTACTACGAGCAGTACTTC	CASSVIRTAYYEQYF
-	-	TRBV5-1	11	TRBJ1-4	TGCGCCAGCAGCCTTCGCGGAAAACTGTTTTTT	CASSLRGKLFF
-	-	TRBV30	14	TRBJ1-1	TGTGCCTGGTTCAGCCCTGCCGCGGTTACTGAAGCTTTCTTT	CAWFSPAAVTEAFF
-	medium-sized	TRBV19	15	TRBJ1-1	TGTGCCAGTAGTATAAGGAGACGGGAGAACACTGAAGCTTTCTTT	CASSIRRRENTEAFF
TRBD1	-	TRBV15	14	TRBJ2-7	TGTGCCACCAGCAGCAATTTACAGGGGGGAGAGCAGTACTTC	CATSSNLQGGEQYF
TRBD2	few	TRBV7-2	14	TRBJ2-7	TGTGCCAGCAGCTTAGAGGGACTAGTAGGCGAGCAGTACTTC	CASSLEGLVGEQYF
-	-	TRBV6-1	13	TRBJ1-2	TGTGCCAGCAGTGTCCAGGGCCCATATGGCTACACCTTC	CASSVQGPYGYTF
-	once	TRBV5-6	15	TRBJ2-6	TGTGCCAGCAGCTTGAGAGGGACTGGGGCCAACGTCCTGACTTTC	CASSLRGTGANVLTF
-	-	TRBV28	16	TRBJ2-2	TGTGCCAGCAGCAGAGAGCAGGGTAGTAGCCCCGGGGAGCTGTTTTTT	CASSREQGSSPGELFF
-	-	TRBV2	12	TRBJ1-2	TGTGCCAGCACATACCTGGGGGGGGACTACACCTTC	CASTYLGGDYTF
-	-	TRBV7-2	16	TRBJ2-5	TGTGCCAGCAGCCCCAGGCACAGTGGCTCCCAAGAGACCCAGTACTTC	CASSPRHSGSQETQYF
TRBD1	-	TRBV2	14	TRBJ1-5	TGTGCCAGCAGTTCCGGGACAGCCAATCAGCCCCAGCATTTT	CASSSGTANQPQHF
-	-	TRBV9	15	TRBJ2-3	TGTGCCAGCAGCGTAATAGCCGGGAGAGTAGATACGCAGTATTTT	CASSVIAGRVDTQYF
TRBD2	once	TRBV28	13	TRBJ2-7	TGTGCCAGCACGACGGGAGGGGTGGGAGAGCAGTACTTC	CASTTGGVGEQYF
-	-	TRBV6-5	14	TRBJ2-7	TGTGCCAGCAGCCGCCAGGGGGGAAGCTACGAGCAGTACTTC	CASSRQGGSYEQYF
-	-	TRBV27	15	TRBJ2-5	TGTGCCAGCAGTTTCCGGGGAGAGTTCCAAGAGACCCAGTACTTC	CASSFRGEFQETQYF
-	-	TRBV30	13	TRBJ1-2	TGTGCCTTATCAGGGGACCCACCGACTGGCTACACCTTC	CALSGDPPTGYTF
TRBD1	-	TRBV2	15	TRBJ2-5	TGTGCCAGCAGTAACGACAGGGGGCGTCTTGAGACCCAGTACTTC	CASSNDRGRLETQYF
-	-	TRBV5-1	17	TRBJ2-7	TGCGCCAGCAGCTTAAGTAAACGAACGGGGAACATCCCTCGGCAGTACTTC	CASSLSKRTGNIPRQYF
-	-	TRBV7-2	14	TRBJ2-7	TGTGCCAGCAGCCCTCCCGGGCGGGGAGCCGAGCAGTACTTC	CASSPPGRGAEQYF
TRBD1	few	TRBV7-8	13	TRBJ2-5	TGTGCCAGCAGCCGGGACAGGGCAGAGACCCAGTACTTC	CASSRDRAETQYF
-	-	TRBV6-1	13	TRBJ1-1	TGTGCCAGCAGTGAAGGAGACTACACTGAAGCTTTCTTT	CASSEGDYTEAFF